The present T cell receptor beta chain was sequenced within a study of blood T cell repertoires in COVID-19. Study context: In each case, the material was cDNA or gDNA derived from T cells, B-cell-depleted T cells, or PBMCs.

J gave up 6 bases and V 0 bases, and 12 bases lay outside the gene matches. The CDR3 runs 18 residues. CDR1 is LGHDT, CDR2 YNNKEL, per germline (reference sequence). Produced via immunoSEQ multiplex PCR; TCRdb's table is partial and in-frame only. This sample has 400,000 or so clones, with approximately 90% found just once. This TCR came from a man aged 25 to 45 who had recovered from COVID-19. This chain uses TRBV3-1 (or the pseudogene TRBV3-2) with TRBJ2-3; 10 bases line up with TRBD2. Sequencing was performed on PBMCs or T cells enriched from blood (not recorded which). The CDR3 region has the DNA TGTGCCAGCAGCCAAGATCCCCCTAGCGGGAGTTTTTGGGATACGCAGTATTTT. Amino acids: CASSQDPPSGSFWDTQYF.